This T cell receptor (beta chain) was identified in a study of blood T cell dynamics during melanoma immunotherapy. The table lists this clone with a few counts. Each bulk PBMC sample had approximately 0.35 ug DNA loaded. Assay: immunoSEQ multiplex PCR; the TCRdb copy retains only in-frame clones and omits some. The sample has approximately 11,000 clones, 75% to 85% seen once; the top ten hold around 22%. This CDR3 region has 14 residues. The V gene lost 1 base and the J gene lost 2 bases, with 8 bases spanning the gap. Germline lookup yields CDR1 SEHNR and CDR2 FQNEAQ (reference sequence). Time point given: week 3, after first cycle of checkpoint inhibitor.

Sample: blood, taken from a patient treated with checkpoint blockade. The V gene is TRBV7-9, the J gene TRBJ1-1; D call uncertain. The TCR comes from a human donor with melanoma. DNA for the CDR3: TGTGCCAGCAGCTTAGGCAGGACCAACACTGAAGCTTTCTTT. Translation: CASSLGRTNTEAFF. The full variable domain, with the rest looked up from reference TRBV7-9 and TRBJ1-1, is DTGVSQNPRHKITKRGQNVTFRCDPISEHNRLYWYRQTLGQGPEFLTYFQNEAQLEKSRLLSDRFSAERPKGSFSTLEIQRTEQGDSAMYLCASSLGRTNTEAFFGQGTRLTVV.